Listed here are 21 T cell receptor beta chains from one sample, sequenced in a study of naive and memory T cell subsets. RNA was extracted from over 2 ml of whole blood of healthy adults. Blood and skin TCR RNA was reverse transcribed with alpha and beta constant primers. One entry per CDR3 protein results from TCRdb running MiXCR on the 5' RACE reads. The sample contains more than 20,000 distinct CDR3 sequences, over 3.5% of which appear only once. The receptors come from a male donor in good health.

At least ten counts were recorded for this clonotype. The V call is TRBV29-1, the J call TRBJ2-7; 11 bases fit TRBD2. The germline CDR1 and CDR2 sequences are SQVTM and ANQGSEA. J gave up 3 bases and V 4 bases, and 5 bases lay outside the gene matches. The CDR3 runs to 14 residues. In DNA form, the CDR3 reads TGCAGCGTTGGGTGGCTAGCGGGGGGCTACGAGCAGTACTTC. Its translation is CSVGWLAGGYEQYF.

This clonotype was observed many times. This sequence joins TRBV20-1 and TRBJ2-6; D gene ambiguous. Looked up from germline, CDR1 is DFQATT and CDR2 is SNEGSKA (reference sequence). There are 16 residues in the CDR3. The ends were cut back, 1 base at V and 0 bases at J, with 10 bases in the middle. The DNA of the CDR3 is TGCAGTGCTAGAGCACTGACGGACTCTGGGGCCAACGTCCTGACTTTC. It yields the protein CSARALTDSGANVLTF.

This clonotype is categorized as medium-sized. Here the CDR3 reads CASSPTGAAKNIQYF. The CDR3 DNA follows: TGTGCCAGCAGCCCTACAGGCGCTGCCAAAAACATTCAGTACTTC. The chain has TRBV14 and TRBJ2-4; a weak D match, TRBD1 (5 bases). The CDR3 is 15 amino acids. CDR1 is SGHDN and CDR2 is FVKESK in the germline V gene. V was cut by 4 bases and J by 1 base, with 11 bases left in between.

In its sample, this clonotype was seen many times. The chain combines TRBV6-1 with TRBJ2-2; TRBD1 matches 7 bases. The CDR3 is made up of 16 amino acids. Germline V CDR1 and CDR2: MNHNS, SASEGT. Losses at the gene ends were 5 bases for V and 6 bases for J; bases not matched to a gene: 12. The CDR3 protein is CASSLTGLVISGELFF. The CDR3, as DNA: TGTGCCAGCAGTCTGACAGGGTTGGTTATATCCGGGGAGCTGTTTTTT.

This clonotype was observed at least ten times. The CDR3 spells CASSIVPGPYGYTF. In DNA, the CDR3 is TGTGCCAGTAGTATAGTTCCGGGGCCCTATGGCTACACCTTC. The chain is built from TRBV19 and TRBJ1-2; D may be TRBD1 (5 bases). Germline lookup yields CDR1 LNHDA and CDR2 SQIVND (reference sequence). CDR3 length: 14 amino acids. Trimming removed 1 base from V and 4 bases from J, with 10 bases in between.

This clonotype was picked up many times. The chain employs TRBV30 and TRBJ1-4, with no clear D. The CDR3 covers 14 residues. V was trimmed by 3 bases and J by 7 bases, leaving 15 bases between them. CDR1 GTSNPN and CDR2 SVGIG come from the germline V gene (reference sequence). The chain's CDR3 is CAWRGGGGSEKLFF. CDR3 DNA sequence: TGTGCCTGGAGGGGTGGCGGCGGGAGTGAAAAACTGTTTTTT.

Concerning this clonotype itself: A much larger clone differs from this one at a single base, so this may be a read error. The chain combines TRBV15 with TRBJ1-1, with D uncertain. CDR1 is LNHNV and CDR2 is YYDKDF in the germline V gene (reference sequence). The CDR3 runs to 12 residues. The V end was cut by 0 bases, the J end by 6 bases, with 5 bases between. CDR3 in DNA: TGTGCCACCAGCAGAGATCGTGCTGAAGCTTTCTTT. Its translation: CATSRDRAEAFF.

This clonotype was recorded many times. This chain uses TRBV5-1 with TRBJ2-7; 7 bases fit TRBD2. The CDR3 runs 13 residues. Germline CDR1 reads SGHRS; CDR2 reads YFSETQ. V was clipped by 5 bases and J by 2 bases; unmatched bases: 4. The CDR3 here is CASRLSGAYEQYF. The CDR3 DNA is TGCGCCAGCAGACTAAGCGGGGCCTACGAGCAGTACTTC.

This clonotype showed up many times. The chain uses TRBV29-1 and TRBJ2-1; tentative D call: TRBD2 (6 bases). CDR1 and CDR2 (germline): SQVTM, ANQGSEA. The CDR3 spans 12 residues. V lost 8 bases to trimming and J lost 8 bases, with 16 bases between them. The CDR3 here is CSSRAGYYEQFF. In DNA form, the CDR3 reads TGCAGCTCTAGGGCGGGGTATTATGAGCAGTTCTTC.

This clonotype was counted ten times or more. The chain has TRBV20-1 and TRBJ2-2, with TRBD2 matching over 9 bases. CDR1 is DFQATT, CDR2 SNEGSKA, per germline (reference sequence). The CDR3 spans 16 residues. V gave up 3 bases and J gave up 4 bases; unmatched junction bases: 9. CDR3 sequence (DNA): TGCAGTGCTAGTCTAGCGGGAATTGGGGCCACCGGGGAGCTGTTTTTT. Translating gives CSASLAGIGATGELFF.

Details on this clonotype: Being one base from a much bigger clone, this may be a read error. The V and J genes are TRBV7-9 and TRBJ2-5; no definite D call. The CDR3 runs to 11 residues. The V gene lost 4 bases and the J gene lost 5 bases, with 5 bases spanning the gap. Germline lookup yields CDR1 SEHNR and CDR2 FQNEAQ (reference sequence). The CDR3 region is CASSCWETQYF. Written as DNA, the CDR3 is TGTGCCAGCAGCTGTTGGGAGACCCAGTACTTC.

This rearrangement joins TRBV5-1 to TRBJ2-3, with D tentatively TRBD1 (6 bases). Germline CDR1 reads SGHRS; CDR2 reads YFSETQ. The ends were cut back, 2 bases at V and 0 bases at J, with 13 bases in the middle. The CDR3 has 16 residues. In nucleotides, the CDR3 is TGCGCCAGCAGCTTCCAGCCAGGGGATAGCACAGATACGCAGTATTTT. This codes for CASSFQPGDSTDTQYF.

In its sample, this clonotype was seen many times. V gene TRBV18 combines with J gene TRBJ1-2; D may be TRBD1 (6 bases). Germline V lookup: CDR1 KGHSH, CDR2 LQKENI. The CDR3 has 15 amino acids. Between the trimmed V and J ends, which lost 0 bases and 9 bases, there was a span of 17 bases. This chain's CDR3 is CASSPPGGQSARYTF. CDR3 DNA: TGTGCCAGCTCACCACCTGGGGGGCAGAGTGCGCGCTACACCTTC.

There are many counts of this clonotype. The chain employs TRBV24-1 and TRBJ2-1; no firm D call. V was shortened by 3 bases and J by 2 bases, with 10 bases between the two germline ends. This CDR3 spans 15 amino acids. Looked up from germline, CDR1 is KGHDR and CDR2 is SFDVKD. The CDR3 coding sequence is TGTGCCACCAGTGATGCTATGACCCCCTACAATGAGCAGTTCTTC. Translated, it gives CATSDAMTPYNEQFF.

This clonotype occurred many times. This chain joins TRBV29-1 and TRBJ2-7; the D is unclear. V shed 4 bases and J shed 2 bases, with 9 bases lying between them. The CDR3 has 12 amino acids. Germline CDR1 reads SQVTM; CDR2 reads ANQGSEA. The chain's CDR3 is CSVAESAYEQYF. The DNA for the CDR3 is TGCAGCGTTGCGGAGTCAGCCTACGAGCAGTACTTC.

This clonotype was counted at least ten times. The chain couples TRBV6-2 or TRBV6-3 to TRBJ2-1; TRBD2 matches at 11 bases. Trimming at V came to 6 bases and at J to 9 bases, leaving 10 bases not matched to a gene. The length of the CDR3 is 15 residues. In germline, CDR1 is MNHEY, CDR2 SVGEGT. In nucleotides, the CDR3 is TGTGCCAGCAGGAGGGCTAGCGGGGGGTATACTGAGCAGTTCTTC. Translating gives CASRRASGGYTEQFF.

This clonotype has at least ten counts. The J gene is TRBJ1-4, the V gene TRBV28; D is possibly TRBD1 (5 bases). The CDR3 has 14 amino acids. Germline V CDR1 and CDR2: MDHEN, SYDVKM. The germline V and J ends were trimmed by 6 bases and 8 bases, with 16 bases remaining between them. As DNA, the CDR3 is TGTGCCAGCAGCCCCGGGGGACGAGGGGAAAAACTGTTTTTT. Its protein is CASSPGGRGEKLFF.

This clonotype was counted many times. The rearrangement joins TRBV9 to TRBJ2-7; unclear D gene. The CDR3 covers 14 residues. V shed 0 bases and J shed 3 bases, with 10 bases lying between them. The germline V gene encodes CDR1 SGDLS and CDR2 YYNGEE. DNA for the CDR3: TGTGCCAGCAGCGTAGGGCAGTATGACTACGAGCAGTACTTC. Protein sequence: CASSVGQYDYEQYF.

This clonotype came up many times. The chain links TRBV20-1 to TRBJ2-3; no clear D. Per the germline V gene, CDR1 is DFQATT and CDR2 is SNEGSKA (reference sequence). The germline V and J ends were trimmed by 2 bases and 2 bases, with 5 bases remaining between them. The CDR3 runs 12 residues. The CDR3 is CSARQTTDTQYF. DNA of the CDR3: TGCAGTGCTAGACAGACCACAGATACGCAGTATTTT.

Ten or more counts support this clonotype. The CDR3, as DNA: TGCAGTGCTAGAGTGGTCGCTGAAGCTTTCTTT. Protein product: CSARVVAEAFF. The V call is TRBV20-1, the J call TRBJ1-1; no clear D gene. The CDR3 length is 11 residues. V lost 1 base and J 6 bases, leaving 6 bases between the germline ends. From germline, CDR1 is DFQATT and CDR2 SNEGSKA (reference sequence).

This clonotype has ten or more counts. The CDR3 nucleotides are TGTGCCAGCAGCTTTCGTAGCAGTCTCGGGAAACTGTTTTTT. Its protein is CASSFRSSLGKLFF. This sequence joins TRBV5-6 and TRBJ1-4; no reliable D call. The germline gives CDR1 SGHDT, CDR2 YYEEEE. The CDR3 has 14 amino acids. With 2 bases removed from V and 11 bases from J, the gap between germline ends came to 16 bases.